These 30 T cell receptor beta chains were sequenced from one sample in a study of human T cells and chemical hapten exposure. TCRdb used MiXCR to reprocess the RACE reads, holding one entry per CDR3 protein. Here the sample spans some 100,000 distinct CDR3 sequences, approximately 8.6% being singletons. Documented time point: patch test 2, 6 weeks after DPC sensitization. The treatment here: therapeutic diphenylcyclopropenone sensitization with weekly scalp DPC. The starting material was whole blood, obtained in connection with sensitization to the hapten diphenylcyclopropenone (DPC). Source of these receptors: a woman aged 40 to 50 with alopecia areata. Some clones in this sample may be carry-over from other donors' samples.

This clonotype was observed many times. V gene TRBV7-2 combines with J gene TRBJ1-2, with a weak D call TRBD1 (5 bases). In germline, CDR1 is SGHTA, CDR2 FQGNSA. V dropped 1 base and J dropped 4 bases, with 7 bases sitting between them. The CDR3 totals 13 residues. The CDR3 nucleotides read TGTGCCAGCAGCTTAGGAGGGGTCTATGGCTACACCTTC. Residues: CASSLGGVYGYTF.

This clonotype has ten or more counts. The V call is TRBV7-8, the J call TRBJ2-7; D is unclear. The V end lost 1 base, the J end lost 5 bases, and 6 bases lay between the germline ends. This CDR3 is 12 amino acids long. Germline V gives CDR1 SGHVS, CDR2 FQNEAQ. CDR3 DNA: TGTGCCAGCAGCTTAGGAGCTAACGAGCAGTACTTC. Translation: CASSLGANEQYF.

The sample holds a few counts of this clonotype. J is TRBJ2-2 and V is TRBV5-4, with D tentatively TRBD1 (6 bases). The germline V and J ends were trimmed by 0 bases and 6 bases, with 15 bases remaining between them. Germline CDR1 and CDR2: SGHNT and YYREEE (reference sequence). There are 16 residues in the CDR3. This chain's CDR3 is CASSLDTGTVPGELFF. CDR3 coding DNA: TGTGCCAGCAGCTTGGATACAGGGACGGTGCCCGGGGAGCTGTTTTTT.

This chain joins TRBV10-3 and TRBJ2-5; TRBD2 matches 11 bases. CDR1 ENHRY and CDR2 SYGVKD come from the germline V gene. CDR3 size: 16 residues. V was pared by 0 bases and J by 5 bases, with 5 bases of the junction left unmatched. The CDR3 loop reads CAISESPSGRPETQYF. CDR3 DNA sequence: TGTGCCATCAGTGAGTCGCCTAGCGGGAGGCCCGAGACCCAGTACTTC.

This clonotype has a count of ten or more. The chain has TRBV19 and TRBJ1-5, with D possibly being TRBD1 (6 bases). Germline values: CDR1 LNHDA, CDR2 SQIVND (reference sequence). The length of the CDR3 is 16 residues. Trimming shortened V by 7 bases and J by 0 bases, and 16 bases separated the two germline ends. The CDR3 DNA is TGTGCCAGTAAGGCTCTACAGGGAACTAGCAATCAGCCCCAGCATTTT. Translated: CASKALQGTSNQPQHF.

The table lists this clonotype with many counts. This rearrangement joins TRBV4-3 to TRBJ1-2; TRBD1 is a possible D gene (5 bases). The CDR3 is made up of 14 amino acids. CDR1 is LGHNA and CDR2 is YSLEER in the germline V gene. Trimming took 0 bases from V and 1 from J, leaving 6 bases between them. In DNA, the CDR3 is TGCGCCAGCAGCCAAGAAGGGGTTAACTATGGCTACACCTTC. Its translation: CASSQEGVNYGYTF.

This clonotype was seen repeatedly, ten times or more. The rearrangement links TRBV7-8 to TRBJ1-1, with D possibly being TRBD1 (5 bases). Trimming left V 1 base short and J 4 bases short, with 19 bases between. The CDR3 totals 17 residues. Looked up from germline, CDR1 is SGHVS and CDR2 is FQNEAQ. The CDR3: CASSLGGAGRRGTEAFF. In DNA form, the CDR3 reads TGTGCCAGCAGCTTAGGCGGAGCAGGGAGGAGGGGCACTGAAGCTTTCTTT.

As DNA, the CDR3 is TGTGCCAGCAGTTACGTCGGGGCGCGGGGTGAAAAACTGTTTTTT. Its protein product is CASSYVGARGEKLFF. This rearrangement joins TRBV6-5 to TRBJ1-4; perhaps TRBD1 as D (5 bases). Trimming removed 2 bases from V and 7 bases from J, with 14 bases in between. The CDR3 runs to 15 residues. Germline CDR1 reads MNHEY; CDR2 reads SVGAGI.

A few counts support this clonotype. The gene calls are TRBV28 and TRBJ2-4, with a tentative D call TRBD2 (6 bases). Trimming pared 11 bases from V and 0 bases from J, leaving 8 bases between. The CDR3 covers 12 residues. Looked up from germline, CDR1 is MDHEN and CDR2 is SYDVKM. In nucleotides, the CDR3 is TGTGCCTGCGGGACAGCCAAAAACATTCAGTACTTC. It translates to CACGTAKNIQYF.

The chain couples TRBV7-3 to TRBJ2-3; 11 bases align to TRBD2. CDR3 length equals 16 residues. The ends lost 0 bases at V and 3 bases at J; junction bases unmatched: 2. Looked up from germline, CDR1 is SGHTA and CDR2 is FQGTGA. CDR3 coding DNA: TGTGCCAGCAGCTTAACTAGCGGGAGGGGTACAGATACGCAGTATTTT. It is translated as CASSLTSGRGTDTQYF.

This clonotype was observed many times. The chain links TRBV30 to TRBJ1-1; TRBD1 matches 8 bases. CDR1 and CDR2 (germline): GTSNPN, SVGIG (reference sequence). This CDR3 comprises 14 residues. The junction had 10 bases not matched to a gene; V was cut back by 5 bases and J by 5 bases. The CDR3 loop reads CAWDPGQGRTEAFF. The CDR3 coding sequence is TGTGCCTGGGATCCAGGACAGGGTAGGACTGAAGCTTTCTTT.

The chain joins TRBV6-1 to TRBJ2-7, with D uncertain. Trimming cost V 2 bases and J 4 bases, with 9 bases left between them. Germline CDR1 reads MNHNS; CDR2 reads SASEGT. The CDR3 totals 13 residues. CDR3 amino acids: CASSEPPWYEQYF. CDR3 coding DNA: TGTGCCAGCAGTGAACCTCCCTGGTACGAGCAGTACTTC.

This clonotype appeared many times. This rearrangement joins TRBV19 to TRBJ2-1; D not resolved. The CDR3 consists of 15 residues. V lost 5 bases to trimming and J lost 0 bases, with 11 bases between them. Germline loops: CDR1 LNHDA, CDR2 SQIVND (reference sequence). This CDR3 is CASSPLRSSYNEQFF. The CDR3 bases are TGTGCCAGTAGTCCCCTGCGGAGCTCCTACAATGAGCAGTTCTTC.

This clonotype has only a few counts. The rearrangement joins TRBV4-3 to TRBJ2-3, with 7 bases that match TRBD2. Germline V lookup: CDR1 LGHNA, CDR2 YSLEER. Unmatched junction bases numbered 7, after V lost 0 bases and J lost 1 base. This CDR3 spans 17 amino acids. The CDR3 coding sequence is TGCGCCAGCAGCCAAGATCCGTGGGAGGGCCGCACAGATACGCAGTATTTT. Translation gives CASSQDPWEGRTDTQYF.

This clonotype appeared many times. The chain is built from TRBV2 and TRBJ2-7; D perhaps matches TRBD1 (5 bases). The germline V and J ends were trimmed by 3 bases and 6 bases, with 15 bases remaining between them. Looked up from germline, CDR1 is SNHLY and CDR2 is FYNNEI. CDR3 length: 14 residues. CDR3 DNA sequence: TGTGCCAGCAGTGAGTCCAGGGTTGGGGTCGAGCAGTACTTC. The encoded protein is CASSESRVGVEQYF.

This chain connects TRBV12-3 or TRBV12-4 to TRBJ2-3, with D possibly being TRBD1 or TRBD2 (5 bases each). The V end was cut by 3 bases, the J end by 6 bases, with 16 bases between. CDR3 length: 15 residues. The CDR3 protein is CASSLDGTGSDTQYF. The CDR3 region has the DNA TGTGCCAGCAGTTTGGATGGGACCGGATCGGATACGCAGTATTTT.

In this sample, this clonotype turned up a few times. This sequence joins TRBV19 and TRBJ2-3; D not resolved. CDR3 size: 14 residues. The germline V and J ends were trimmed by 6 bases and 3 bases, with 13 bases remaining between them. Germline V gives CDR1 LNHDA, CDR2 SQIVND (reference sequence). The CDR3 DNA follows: TGTGCCAGTAGCCCTCGGATCACAACAGATACGCAGTATTTT. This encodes CASSPRITTDTQYF.

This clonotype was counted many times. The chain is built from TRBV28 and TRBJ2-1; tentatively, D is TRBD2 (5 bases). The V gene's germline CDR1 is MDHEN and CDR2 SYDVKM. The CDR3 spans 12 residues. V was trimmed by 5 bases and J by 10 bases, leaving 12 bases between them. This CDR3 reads CASSVRVGEQFF. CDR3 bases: TGTGCCAGCAGTGTGCGGGTTGGAGAGCAGTTCTTC.

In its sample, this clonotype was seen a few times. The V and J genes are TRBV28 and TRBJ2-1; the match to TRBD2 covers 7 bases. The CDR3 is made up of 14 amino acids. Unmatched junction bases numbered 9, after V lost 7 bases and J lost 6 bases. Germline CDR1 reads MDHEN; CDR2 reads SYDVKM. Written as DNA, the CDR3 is TGTGCCAGCACTCCCGGCGGGAGTTTCAATGAGCAGTTCTTC. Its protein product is CASTPGGSFNEQFF.

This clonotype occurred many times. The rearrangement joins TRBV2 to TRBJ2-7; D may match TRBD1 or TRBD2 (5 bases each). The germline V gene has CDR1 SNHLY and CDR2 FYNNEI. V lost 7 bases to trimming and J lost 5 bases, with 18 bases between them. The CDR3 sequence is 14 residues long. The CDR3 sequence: CASNELGLGDEQYF. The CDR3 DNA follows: TGTGCCAGCAATGAGTTGGGGCTCGGGGACGAGCAGTACTTC.

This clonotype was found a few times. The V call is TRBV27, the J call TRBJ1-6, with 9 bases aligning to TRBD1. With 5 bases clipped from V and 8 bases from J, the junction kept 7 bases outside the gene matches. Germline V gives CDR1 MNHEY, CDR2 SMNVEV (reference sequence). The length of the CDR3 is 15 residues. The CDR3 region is CASSQGQGFDSPLHF. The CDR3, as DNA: TGTGCCAGCAGTCAAGGACAGGGGTTTGATTCACCCCTCCACTTT.

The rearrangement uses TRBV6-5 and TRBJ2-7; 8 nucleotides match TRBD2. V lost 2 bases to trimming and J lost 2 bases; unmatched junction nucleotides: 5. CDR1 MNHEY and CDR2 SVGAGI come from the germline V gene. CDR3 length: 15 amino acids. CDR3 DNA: TGTGCCAGCAGTTACGTAAACGGGGGGGCCTACGAGCAGTACTTC. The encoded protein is CASSYVNGGAYEQYF.

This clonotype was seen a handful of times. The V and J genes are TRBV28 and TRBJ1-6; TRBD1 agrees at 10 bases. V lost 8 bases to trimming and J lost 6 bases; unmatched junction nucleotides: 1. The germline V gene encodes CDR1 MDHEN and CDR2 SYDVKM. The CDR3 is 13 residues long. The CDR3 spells CASWDRGNSPLHF. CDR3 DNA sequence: TGTGCCAGCTGGGACAGGGGTAATTCACCCCTCCACTTT.

CDR3 protein: CASSPRWATGELFF. The CDR3 nucleotides are TGTGCCAGCAGTCCCCGGTGGGCAACCGGGGAGCTGTTTTTT. This sequence joins TRBV28 and TRBJ2-2, with D unclear. The V and J ends lost 5 bases and 5 bases respectively, with 12 bases between them. CDR1 and CDR2 (germline): MDHEN, SYDVKM. The CDR3 runs 14 residues.

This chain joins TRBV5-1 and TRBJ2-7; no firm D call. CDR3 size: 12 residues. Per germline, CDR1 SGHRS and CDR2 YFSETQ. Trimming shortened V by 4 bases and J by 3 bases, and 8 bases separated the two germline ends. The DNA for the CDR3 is TGCGCCAGCAGCCAAGGCTACTACGAGCAGTACTTC. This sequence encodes CASSQGYYEQYF. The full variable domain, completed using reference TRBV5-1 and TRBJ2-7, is KAGVTQTPRYLIKTRGQQVTLSCSPISGHRSVSWYQQTPGQGLQFLFEYFSETQRNKGNFPGRFSGRQFSNSRSEMNVSTLELGDSALYLCASSQGYYEQYFGPGTRLTVT.

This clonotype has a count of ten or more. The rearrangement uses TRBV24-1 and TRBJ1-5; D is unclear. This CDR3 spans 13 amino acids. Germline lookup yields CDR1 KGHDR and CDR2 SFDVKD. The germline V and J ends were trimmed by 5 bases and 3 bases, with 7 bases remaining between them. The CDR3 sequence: CATSASVNQPQHF. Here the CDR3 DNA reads TGTGCCACCAGTGCCAGCGTCAATCAGCCCCAGCATTTT.

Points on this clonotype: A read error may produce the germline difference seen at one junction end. The CDR3 DNA reads TGTGCCAGCAGGAAGACCGGGGGCCAAGAGACCCGGTACTTC. Its protein product is CASRKTGGQETRYF. The chain couples TRBV6-2 or TRBV6-3 to TRBJ2-5; the D call may be TRBD1 or TRBD2 (6 bases each). The CDR3 has 14 amino acids. Germline V gives CDR1 MNHEY, CDR2 SVGEGT.

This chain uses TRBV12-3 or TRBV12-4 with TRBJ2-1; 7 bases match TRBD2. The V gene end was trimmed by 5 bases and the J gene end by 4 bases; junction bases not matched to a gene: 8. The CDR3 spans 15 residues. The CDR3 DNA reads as TGTGCCAGCAGTCCAGGCCGGGGAGGGTACAATGAGCAGTTCTTC. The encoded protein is CASSPGRGGYNEQFF.

CDR3 protein: CSARGSLTASGSPYEQYF. As DNA, the CDR3 is TGCAGTGCTAGAGGGAGTCTGACAGCTAGCGGGAGCCCCTACGAGCAGTACTTC. The rearrangement joins TRBV20-1 to TRBJ2-7; 10 nucleotides line up with TRBD2. The germline CDR1 and CDR2 sequences are DFQATT and SNEGSKA (reference sequence). The CDR3 extends over 18 amino acids. The V and J ends lost 1 base and 2 bases, in that order; junction bases with no gene match: 14.

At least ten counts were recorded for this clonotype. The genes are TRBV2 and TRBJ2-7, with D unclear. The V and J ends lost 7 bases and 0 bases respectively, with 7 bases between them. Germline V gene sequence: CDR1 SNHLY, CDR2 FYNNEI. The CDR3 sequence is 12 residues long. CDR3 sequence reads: CASTRSSYEQYF. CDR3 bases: TGTGCCAGCACCAGGAGCTCCTACGAGCAGTACTTC.